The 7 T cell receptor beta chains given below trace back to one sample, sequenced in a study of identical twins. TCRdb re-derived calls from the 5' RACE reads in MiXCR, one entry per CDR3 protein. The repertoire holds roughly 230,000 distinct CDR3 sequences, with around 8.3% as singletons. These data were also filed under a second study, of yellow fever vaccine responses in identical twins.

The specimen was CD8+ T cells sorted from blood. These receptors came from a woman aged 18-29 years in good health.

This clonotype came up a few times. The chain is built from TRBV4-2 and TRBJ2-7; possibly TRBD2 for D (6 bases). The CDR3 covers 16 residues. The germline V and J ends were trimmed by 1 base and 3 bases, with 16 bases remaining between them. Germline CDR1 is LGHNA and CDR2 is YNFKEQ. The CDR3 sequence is CASSQGVAGSLYEQYF. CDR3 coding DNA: TGTGCCAGCAGCCAAGGGGTTGCGGGGAGTCTCTACGAGCAGTACTTC.

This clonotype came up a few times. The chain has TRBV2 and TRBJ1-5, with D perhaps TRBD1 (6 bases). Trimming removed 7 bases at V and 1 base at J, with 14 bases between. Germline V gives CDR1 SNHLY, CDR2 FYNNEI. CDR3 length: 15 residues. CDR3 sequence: CASKGGRVSNQPQHF. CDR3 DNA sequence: TGTGCCAGCAAGGGGGGCAGGGTGAGCAATCAGCCCCAGCATTTT.

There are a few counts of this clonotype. The CDR3 region is CASSQERLGNNEQFF. The DNA for the CDR3 is TGTGCCAGCAGCCAAGAACGCCTTGGGAACAATGAGCAGTTCTTC. V is TRBV4-2 and J is TRBJ2-1; no reliable D call. Trimming took 0 bases from V and 5 from J, leaving 11 bases between them. Germline V gene data show CDR1 as LGHNA and CDR2 as YNFKEQ. The CDR3 has 15 amino acids.

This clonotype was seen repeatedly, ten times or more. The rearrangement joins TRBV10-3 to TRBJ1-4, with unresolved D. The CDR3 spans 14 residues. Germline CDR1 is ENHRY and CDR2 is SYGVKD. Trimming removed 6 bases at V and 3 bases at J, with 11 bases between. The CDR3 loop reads CAIRKDGANEKLFF. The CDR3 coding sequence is TGTGCCATCAGGAAGGATGGGGCTAATGAAAAACTGTTTTTT.

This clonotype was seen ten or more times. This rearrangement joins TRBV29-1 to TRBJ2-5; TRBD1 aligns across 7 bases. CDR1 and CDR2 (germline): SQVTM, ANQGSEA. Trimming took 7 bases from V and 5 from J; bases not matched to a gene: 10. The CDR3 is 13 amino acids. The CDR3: CSARDSAPETQYF. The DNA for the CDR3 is TGCAGCGCAAGGGACAGTGCCCCGGAGACCCAGTACTTC.

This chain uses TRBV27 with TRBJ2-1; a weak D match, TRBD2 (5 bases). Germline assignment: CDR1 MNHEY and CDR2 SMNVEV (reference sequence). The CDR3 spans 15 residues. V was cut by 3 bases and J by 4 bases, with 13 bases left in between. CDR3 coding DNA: TGTGCCAGCAGTTTTGTACTAGAAGGGTACAATGAGCAGTTCTTC. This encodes CASSFVLEGYNEQFF.

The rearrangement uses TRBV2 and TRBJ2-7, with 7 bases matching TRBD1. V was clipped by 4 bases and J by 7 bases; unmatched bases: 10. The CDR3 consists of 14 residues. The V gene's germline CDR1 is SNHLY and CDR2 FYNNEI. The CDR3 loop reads CASSARAQGEEQYF. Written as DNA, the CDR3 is TGTGCCAGCAGTGCCCGGGCCCAGGGGGAAGAGCAGTACTTC.